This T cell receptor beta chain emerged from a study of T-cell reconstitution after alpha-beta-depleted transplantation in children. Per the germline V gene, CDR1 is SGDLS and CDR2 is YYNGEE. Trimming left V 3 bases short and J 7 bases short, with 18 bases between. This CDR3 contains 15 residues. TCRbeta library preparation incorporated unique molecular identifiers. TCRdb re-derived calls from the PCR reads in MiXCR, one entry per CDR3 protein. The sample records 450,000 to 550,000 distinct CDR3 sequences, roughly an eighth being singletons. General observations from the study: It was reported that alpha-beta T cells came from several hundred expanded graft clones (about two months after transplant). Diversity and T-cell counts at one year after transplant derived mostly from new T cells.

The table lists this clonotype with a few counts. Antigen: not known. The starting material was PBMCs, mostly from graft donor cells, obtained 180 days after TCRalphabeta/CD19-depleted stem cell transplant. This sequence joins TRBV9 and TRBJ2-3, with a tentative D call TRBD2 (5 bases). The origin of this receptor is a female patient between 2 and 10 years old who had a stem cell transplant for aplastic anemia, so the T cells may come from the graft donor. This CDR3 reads CASSAAGARRYTQYF. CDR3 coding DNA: TGTGCCAGCAGCGCTGCGGGCGCGAGGAGATATACGCAGTATTTT.